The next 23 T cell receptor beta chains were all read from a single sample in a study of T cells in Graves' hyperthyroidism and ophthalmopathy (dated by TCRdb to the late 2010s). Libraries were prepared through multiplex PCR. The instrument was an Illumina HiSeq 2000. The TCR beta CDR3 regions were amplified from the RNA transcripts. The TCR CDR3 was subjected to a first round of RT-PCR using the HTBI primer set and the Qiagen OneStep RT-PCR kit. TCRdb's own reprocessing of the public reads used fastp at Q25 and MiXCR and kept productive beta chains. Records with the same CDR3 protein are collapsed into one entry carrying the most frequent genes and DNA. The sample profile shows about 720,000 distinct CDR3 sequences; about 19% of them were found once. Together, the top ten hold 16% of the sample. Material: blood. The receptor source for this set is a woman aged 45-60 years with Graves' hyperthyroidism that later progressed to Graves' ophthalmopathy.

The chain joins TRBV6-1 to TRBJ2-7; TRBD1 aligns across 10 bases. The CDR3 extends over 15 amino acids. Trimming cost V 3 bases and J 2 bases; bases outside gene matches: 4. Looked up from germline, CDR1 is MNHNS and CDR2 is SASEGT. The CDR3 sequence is CASSEGDRGTYEQYF. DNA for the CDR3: TGTGCCAGCAGTGAGGGGGACAGGGGAACCTACGAGCAGTACTTC.

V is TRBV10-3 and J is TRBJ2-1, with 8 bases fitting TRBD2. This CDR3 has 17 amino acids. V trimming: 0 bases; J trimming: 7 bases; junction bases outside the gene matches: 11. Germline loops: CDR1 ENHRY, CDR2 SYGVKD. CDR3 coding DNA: TGTGCCATCAGTGAGTCGACTCGGGGGGGGGCAAATAATGAGCAGTTCTTC. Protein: CAISESTRGGANNEQFF.

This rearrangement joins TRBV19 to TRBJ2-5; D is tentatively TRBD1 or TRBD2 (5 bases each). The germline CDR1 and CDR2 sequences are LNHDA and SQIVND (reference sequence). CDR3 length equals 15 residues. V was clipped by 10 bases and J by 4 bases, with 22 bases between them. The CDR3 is CATTEGRHGGETQYF. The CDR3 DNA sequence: TGTGCCACCACCGAGGGACGCCATGGAGGAGAGACCCAGTACTTC.

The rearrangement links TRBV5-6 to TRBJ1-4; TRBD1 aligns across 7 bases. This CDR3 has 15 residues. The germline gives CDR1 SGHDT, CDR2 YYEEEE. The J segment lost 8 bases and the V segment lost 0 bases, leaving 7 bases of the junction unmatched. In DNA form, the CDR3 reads TGTGCCAGCAGCTTGGTTCGACAGGGACACGAAAAACTGTTTTTT. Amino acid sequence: CASSLVRQGHEKLFF.

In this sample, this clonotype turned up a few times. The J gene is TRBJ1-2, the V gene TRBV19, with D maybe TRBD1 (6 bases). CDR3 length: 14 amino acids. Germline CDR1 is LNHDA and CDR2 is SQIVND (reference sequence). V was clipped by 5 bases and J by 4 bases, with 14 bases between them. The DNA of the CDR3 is TGTGCCAGTAGTGGGCAGGGGAGCATCTATGGCTACACCTTC. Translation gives CASSGQGSIYGYTF.

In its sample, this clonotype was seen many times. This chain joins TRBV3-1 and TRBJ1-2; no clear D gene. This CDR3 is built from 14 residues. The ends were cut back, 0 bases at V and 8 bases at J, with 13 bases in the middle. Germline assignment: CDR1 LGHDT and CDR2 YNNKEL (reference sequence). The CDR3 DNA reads TGTGCCAGCAGCCAAGAGAACAGCCCCAAGGGCTACACCTTC. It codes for CASSQENSPKGYTF.

CDR3 bases: TGTGCCAGCAGCGAGGGGGCAACCACGGGCACTGAAGCTTTCTTT. It encodes CASSEGATTGTEAFF. This sequence joins TRBV7-9 and TRBJ1-1; 7 bases line up with TRBD1. CDR3 size: 15 residues. In germline, CDR1 is SEHNR, CDR2 FQNEAQ (reference sequence). J was trimmed by 4 bases and V by 5 bases; bases with no gene match: 10.

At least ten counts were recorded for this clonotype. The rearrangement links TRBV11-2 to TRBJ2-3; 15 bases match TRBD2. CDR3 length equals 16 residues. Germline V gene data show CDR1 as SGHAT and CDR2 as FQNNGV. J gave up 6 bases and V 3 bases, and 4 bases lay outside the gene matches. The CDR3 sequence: CASSFEGLAGGDTQYF. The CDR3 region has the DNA TGTGCCAGCAGCTTCGAAGGACTAGCGGGGGGGGATACGCAGTATTTT.

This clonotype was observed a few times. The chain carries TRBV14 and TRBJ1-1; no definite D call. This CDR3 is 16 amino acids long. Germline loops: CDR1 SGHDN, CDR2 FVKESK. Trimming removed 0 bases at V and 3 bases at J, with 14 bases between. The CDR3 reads CASSQDRFGLDTEAFF. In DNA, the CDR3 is TGTGCCAGCAGCCAAGACAGGTTCGGTCTGGACACTGAAGCTTTCTTT.

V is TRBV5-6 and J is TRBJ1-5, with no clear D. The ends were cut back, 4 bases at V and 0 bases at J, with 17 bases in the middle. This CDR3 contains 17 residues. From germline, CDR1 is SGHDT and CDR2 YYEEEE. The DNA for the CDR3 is TGTGCCAGCAGCCAGCCTGGACGGATTAATAGCAATCAGCCCCAGCATTTT. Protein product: CASSQPGRINSNQPQHF.

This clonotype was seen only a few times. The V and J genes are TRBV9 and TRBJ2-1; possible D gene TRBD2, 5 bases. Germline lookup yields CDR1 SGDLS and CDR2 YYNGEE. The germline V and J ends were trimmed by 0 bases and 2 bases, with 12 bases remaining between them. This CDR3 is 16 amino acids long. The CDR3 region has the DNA TGTGCCAGCAGCGTAGCTCCGGAGGTCCCCTACAATGAGCAGTTCTTC. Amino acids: CASSVAPEVPYNEQFF.

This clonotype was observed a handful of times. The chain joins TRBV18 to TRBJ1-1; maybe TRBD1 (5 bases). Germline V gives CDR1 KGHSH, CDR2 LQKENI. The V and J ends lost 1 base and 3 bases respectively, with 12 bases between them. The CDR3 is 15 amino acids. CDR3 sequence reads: CASSPRAGRDTEAFF. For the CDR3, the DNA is TGTGCCAGCTCACCACGTGCAGGGCGAGACACTGAAGCTTTCTTT.

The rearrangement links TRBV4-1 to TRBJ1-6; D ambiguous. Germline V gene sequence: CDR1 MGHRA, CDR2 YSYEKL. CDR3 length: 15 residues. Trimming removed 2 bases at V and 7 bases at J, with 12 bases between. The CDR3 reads CASSQRQDPNSPLHF. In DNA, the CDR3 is TGCGCCAGCAGCCAAAGACAAGACCCGAATTCACCCCTCCACTTT.

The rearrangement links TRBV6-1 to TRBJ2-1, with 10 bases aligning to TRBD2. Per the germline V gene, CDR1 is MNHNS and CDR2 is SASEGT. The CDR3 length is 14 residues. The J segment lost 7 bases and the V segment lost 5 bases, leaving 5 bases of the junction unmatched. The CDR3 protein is CASSLAGVGNEQFF. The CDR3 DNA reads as TGTGCCAGCAGTCTAGCGGGAGTTGGGAATGAGCAGTTCTTC.

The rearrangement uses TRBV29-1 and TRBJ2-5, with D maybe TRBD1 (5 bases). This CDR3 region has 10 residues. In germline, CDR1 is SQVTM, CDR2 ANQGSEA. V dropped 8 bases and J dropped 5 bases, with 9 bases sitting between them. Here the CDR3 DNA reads TGCAGCCAATCAGGGGAGACCCAGTACTTC. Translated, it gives CSQSGETQYF.

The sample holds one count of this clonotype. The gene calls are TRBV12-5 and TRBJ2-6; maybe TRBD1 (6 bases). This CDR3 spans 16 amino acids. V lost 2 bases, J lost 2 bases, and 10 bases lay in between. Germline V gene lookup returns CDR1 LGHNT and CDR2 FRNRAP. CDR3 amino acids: CASGLIRGTGANVLTF. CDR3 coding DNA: TGTGCTAGTGGTTTGATAAGGGGGACTGGGGCCAACGTCCTGACTTTC.

The CDR3 nucleotides are TGTGCCAGCAGCCAAGATAACGATGAGCAGTTCTTC. As protein: CASSQDNDEQFF. The genes are TRBV3-1 and TRBJ2-1; D remains ambiguous. This CDR3 comprises 12 residues. With 0 bases removed from V and 8 bases from J, the gap between germline ends came to 5 bases. Looked up from germline, CDR1 is LGHDT and CDR2 is YNNKEL (reference sequence).

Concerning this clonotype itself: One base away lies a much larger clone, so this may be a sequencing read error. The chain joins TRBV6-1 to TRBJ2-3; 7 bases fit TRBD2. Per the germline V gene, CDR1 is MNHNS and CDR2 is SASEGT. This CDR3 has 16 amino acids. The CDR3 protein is CASGEAIGGVADTQYF. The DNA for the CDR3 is TGTGCCAGCGGTGAAGCGATTGGGGGGGTTGCAGATACGCAGTATTTT.

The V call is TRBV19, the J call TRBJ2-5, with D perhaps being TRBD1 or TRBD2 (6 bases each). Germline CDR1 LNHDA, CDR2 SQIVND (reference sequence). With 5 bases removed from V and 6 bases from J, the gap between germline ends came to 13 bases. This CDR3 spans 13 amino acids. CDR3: CASSGTGRKTQYF. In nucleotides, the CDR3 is TGTGCCAGTAGTGGCACAGGGAGGAAGACCCAGTACTTC.

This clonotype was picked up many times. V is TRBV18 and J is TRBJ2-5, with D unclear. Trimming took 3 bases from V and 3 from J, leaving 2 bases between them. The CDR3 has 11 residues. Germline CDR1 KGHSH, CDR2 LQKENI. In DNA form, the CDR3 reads TGTGCCAGCTCACCGGAAGAGACCCAGTACTTC. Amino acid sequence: CASSPEETQYF.

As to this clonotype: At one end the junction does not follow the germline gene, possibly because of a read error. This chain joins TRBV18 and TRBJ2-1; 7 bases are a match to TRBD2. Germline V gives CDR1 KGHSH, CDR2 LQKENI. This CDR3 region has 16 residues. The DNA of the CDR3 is TGTGCCAGCTCACCATTCGCGACTAGCCAATACAATGGGCAGTTCTTC. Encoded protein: CASSPFATSQYNGQFF.

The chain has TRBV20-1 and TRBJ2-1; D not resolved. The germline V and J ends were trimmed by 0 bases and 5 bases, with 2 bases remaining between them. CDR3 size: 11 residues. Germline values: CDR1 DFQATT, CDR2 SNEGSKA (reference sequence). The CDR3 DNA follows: TGCAGTGCTAGAGAAGACAATGAGCAGTTCTTC. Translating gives CSAREDNEQFF.

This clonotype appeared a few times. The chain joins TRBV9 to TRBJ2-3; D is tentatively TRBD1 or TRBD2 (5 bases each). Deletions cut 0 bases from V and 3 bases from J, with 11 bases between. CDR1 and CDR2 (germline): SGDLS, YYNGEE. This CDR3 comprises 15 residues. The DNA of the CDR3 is TGTGCCAGCAGCGTAGTGGGGGTAGGGACAGATACGCAGTATTTT. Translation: CASSVVGVGTDTQYF.